This TCR beta chain was identified during a study of Graves' ophthalmopathy and Graves' hyperthyroidism (dated by TCRdb to the late 2010s). Background for the entire study: Hyperthyroidism was defined as stable when no progression to ophthalmopathy occurred within 18 months of follow-up. The study used TCR beta repertoire signatures to distinguish Graves' ophthalmopathy from Graves' hyperthyroidism and to predict progression to ophthalmopathy. In total, over 130 blood samples were TCR-sequenced: 40 to 45 ophthalmopathy, some 75 hyperthyroidism and about 17 hyperthyroidism-to-ophthalmopathy patients. To explore V-J signatures that distinguish ophthalmopathy from hyperthyroidism, a discovery set of more than 90 patients was enrolled, made up of 40 to 45 with ophthalmopathy and under 65 with stable hyperthyroidism. An independent validation cohort comprised 18 hyperthyroidism patients and roughly 15 patients who later progressed from hyperthyroidism to ophthalmopathy. In five or six hyperthyroidism patients, the T-cell repertoire of thyroid tissue was compared with the T-cell repertoire of blood. After sampling, hyperthyroidism patients received methimazole starting at 30 mg daily, and ophthalmopathy patients received high-dose intravenous methylprednisolone. What the work shows at the level of the full study, not this receptor alone: The 13-signature model separated ophthalmopathy from stable hyperthyroidism with approximately 88% sensitivity and roughly 84% specificity in cross-validation, and 80%/75% in the test set. In validation, the model predicted ophthalmopathy progression with more than 70% sensitivity and roughly 78% specificity; roughly 11 predicted patients were CT-confirmed with GO in a median of approximately six months. No statistical method was used to set the sample size in advance, and the investigators knew which group each participant was assigned to. Most expanded thyroid clonotypes with frequency above 0.001 were also detected in blood, suggesting blood repertoires may reflect the thyroid immune response.

Comments on this clonotype: The clone's antigen remains unknown. Qualities for individual bases were not recorded, and no much larger clone is one base off.

V loses 5 bases of germline sequence and J loses 0 bases, and the interval between the two ends is 15 bases. According to the germline V gene, CDR1 reads SGHTA and CDR2 reads FQGNSA. The cysteine opens and the phenylalanine closes a CDR3 of 16 amino acids. Just CDR3 DNA is preserved here, 48 bases in frame from base 1. Hyperthyroidism patients were newly diagnosed, with disease duration under 2 months, and aged 18 to 65 years. Patients were excluded if they had other autoimmune diseases, uncontrolled infections, pregnancy or lactation. Diagnosis relied on clinical symptoms, serum thyroxine, TRAb, thyroid ultrasound and orbital computed tomography. Trizol reagent was used to extract the total RNA, and its quality was then checked on an Agilent 2100 Bioanalyzer. For repertoire sequencing, TCR beta CDR3 regions were amplified from RNA transcripts. A first-round RT-PCR used HTBI primers with the Qiagen OneStep RT-PCR kit, followed by a second-round multiplex PCR, size selection and purification. Sequencing of the libraries was carried out on an Illumina HiSeq2000 in paired-end mode with 100 bp reads. From the authors' description of their analysis: SOAPnuke was used for read processing, and reads with adapters, uncalled bases, a mean Phred below 15, or no exact constant-primer or identifier match were discarded. COPE v1.2.5 was used to merge high-quality paired reads. Each unique nucleotide sequence was treated as a clonotype, and MiTCR v1.1 was used to align the clonotypes to the IMGT TRB V, D and J references. Analysis was restricted to V-J combinations with a frequency above 0.0001, which covered 99.2% of repertoires. For each V-J combination, a TCR clonal expansion and chaos score was defined as the ratio of F50 clonal expansion to chaos observed in the TCRdist matrix. Welch's t-statistics and random forest were used to narrow the features down to more than 10 V-J combinations, which were then fed into a naive Bayes classifier. The Morisita-Horn index was used to measure how similar the thyroid and blood repertoires were. The public reads were run again by TCRdb, first through fastp at Q25 and then through MiXCR, and only productive beta chains were kept. Every distinct CDR3 protein forms one entry, paired with its most common genes and DNA. Clone size and V and J calls follow TCRdb, not the original study. The sample table shows about 1.1 million distinct CDR3 sequences, and roughly 35% are seen once. The ten largest make up around 10% of the sample.

The origin of this receptor is an adult man with Graves' hyperthyroidism. The chain employs TRBV7-2 and TRBJ2-3; TRBD1 is perhaps the D gene, given 6 matching bases. Sample: peripheral blood or thyroid tissue (not recorded which). The CDR3 reads as follows: CASSPEQGVSTDTQYF. In nucleotides, the sequence is TGTGCCAGCAGCCCCGAACAGGGCGTCAGCACAGATACGCAGTATTTT.